This T cell receptor beta chain derives from a study of T cell responses to AZD1222 COVID-19 vaccine. The study, taken as a whole, reports: With two AZD1222 doses given, Spike-specific TCR breadth and depth both rose. Unmutated variant regions are reportedly targeted by nearly half of spike-specific TCRs.

TCRdb keeps only in-frame clones here, not all; method: immunoSEQ multiplex PCR. The sample gives roughly 100,000 clones, 89% of which show up once; 35% to 55% is in the top ten. Germline CDR1 reads SEHNR; CDR2 reads FQNEAQ (reference sequence). The CDR3 has 14 residues. The germline V and J ends were trimmed by 1 base and 5 bases, with 9 bases remaining between them. Concerning this clone: The antigen is not known.

The chain combines TRBV7-9 with TRBJ1-5; D call uncertain. The input for sequencing was peripheral blood, taken 28 days after the second AZD1222 dose. The receptor was isolated from an adult who received the AZD1222 COVID-19 vaccine. DNA for the CDR3: TGTGCCAGCAGCTTAGGAAGCCTGGATCAGCCCCAGCATTTT. This sequence encodes CASSLGSLDQPQHF.